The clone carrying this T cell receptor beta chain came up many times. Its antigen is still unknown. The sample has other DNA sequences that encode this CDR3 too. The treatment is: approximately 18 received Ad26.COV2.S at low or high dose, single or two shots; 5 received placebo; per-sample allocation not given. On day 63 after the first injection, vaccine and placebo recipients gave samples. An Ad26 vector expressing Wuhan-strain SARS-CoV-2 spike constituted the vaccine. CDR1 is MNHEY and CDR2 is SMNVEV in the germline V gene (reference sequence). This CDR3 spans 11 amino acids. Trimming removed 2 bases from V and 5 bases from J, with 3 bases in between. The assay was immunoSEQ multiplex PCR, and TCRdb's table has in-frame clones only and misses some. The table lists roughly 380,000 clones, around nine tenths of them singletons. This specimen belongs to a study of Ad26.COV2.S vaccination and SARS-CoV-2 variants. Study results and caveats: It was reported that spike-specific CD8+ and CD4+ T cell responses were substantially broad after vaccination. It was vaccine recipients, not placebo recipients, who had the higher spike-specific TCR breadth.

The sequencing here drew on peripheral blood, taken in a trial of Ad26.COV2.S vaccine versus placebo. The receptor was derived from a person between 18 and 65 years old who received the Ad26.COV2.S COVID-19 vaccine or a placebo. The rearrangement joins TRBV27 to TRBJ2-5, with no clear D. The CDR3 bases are TGTGCCAGCAGTTTAGGGGAGACCCAGTACTTC. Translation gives CASSLGETQYF.